The present entry profiles one T cell receptor (beta chain) with its context. Assay used: immunoSEQ multiplex PCR; TCRdb lists only in-frame clones, some missing. The sample has approximately 35,000 clones; 76% are singletons. This specimen belongs to a study of regulatory and conventional T cells in RAG deficiency. The junction had 1 base not matched to a gene; V was cut back by 4 bases and J by 2 bases. Germline CDR1 is ENHRY and CDR2 is SYGVKD. This CDR3 is 13 amino acids long. The sorted conventional CD4+ T cells were CD25-low and CD127-high, with genomic DNA sequenced. These data also featured in a second study, about regulatory T cells. That work contributes: Primers: 52 TRBV forward and 13 TRBJ reverse.

The V gene is TRBV10-3, the J gene TRBJ1-2; 7 nucleotides match TRBD1. The sequenced sample was CD4+ effector T cells sorted from blood. This clonotype was sampled from a human donor in good health. CDR3 sequence: CAISAQGNYGYTF. CDR3 DNA sequence: TGTGCCATCAGTGCACAGGGGAACTATGGCTACACCTTC.